The rows below give T cell receptor beta chains drawn from one sample of a study of T cells in localized non-small cell lung cancer. Some clones are missing from TCRdb's copy, which holds only in-frame ones; the method was immunoSEQ multiplex PCR. The table includes tens of thousands of clones, roughly nine tenths detected once. The sample consisted of PBMCs, taken before any cancer treatment. These TCRs come from a woman aged 35-75 years with stage II lung adenocarcinoma. Each CDR3 is given with its conserved first and last residue. A D gene is named only where the DNA matches it firmly. Expanded clones are given a class, and other clones once, few, many or no size at all.

J gene,D gene,clone size,V gene,CDR3 protein,CDR3 DNA
TRBJ2-3,TRBD2,NA,TRBV5-1,CASGLISLAGDTQYF,TGCGCCAGCGGCCTAATATCGCTAGCGGGAGATACGCAGTATTTT
TRBJ1-1,NA,once,TRBV18,CASSPPKEWTEAFF,TGTGCCAGCTCACCACCGAAGGAGTGGACTGAAGCTTTCTTT
TRBJ2-3,TRBD2,NA,TRBV6-6,CASSTRREGPADTQYF,TGTGCCAGCAGCACCAGGAGGGAGGGCCCGGCAGATACGCAGTATTTT
TRBJ2-1,TRBD2,NA,TRBV27,CASSEVAGGQGNEQFF,TGTGCCAGCAGTGAGGTAGCGGGAGGGCAAGGCAATGAGCAGTTCTTC
TRBJ2-6,NA,once,TRBV18,CASSLLDSGRAGANVLTF,TGTGCCAGCTCACTGCTTGACTCCGGGCGGGCTGGGGCCAACGTCCTGACTTTC
TRBJ2-7,NA,once,TRBV28,CASRLFKPTKQYF,TGTGCCAGCAGGCTTTTTAAACCTACGAAGCAGTACTTC
TRBJ1-5,NA,NA,TRBV7-8,CASSLDGHSNQPQHF,TGTGCCAGCAGCTTAGACGGCCATAGCAATCAGCCCCAGCATTTT
TRBJ2-1,NA,once,TRBV28,CASSPPTGTVYNEQFF,TGTGCCAGCAGCCCCCCGACCGGGACTGTGTACAATGAGCAGTTCTTC
TRBJ1-5,NA,NA,TRBV18,CASSPPNQPQHF,TGTGCCAGCTCACCACCGAATCAGCCCCAGCATTTT
TRBJ1-2,NA,NA,TRBV5-1,CASSLEGRGMGGAYGYTF,TGCGCCAGCAGCTTGGAGGGCCGGGGAATGGGGGGCGCCTATGGCTACACCTTC
TRBJ1-5,NA,NA,TRBV19,CASSTLGFGDSNQSQHF,TGTGCCAGTAGTACCCTAGGTTTTGGGGATAGCAATCAGTCCCAGCATTTT
TRBJ2-7,NA,NA,TRBV18,CASSPTQGNYEQYF,TGTGCCAGCTCACCAACACAGGGTAACTACGAGCAGTACTTC
TRBJ2-7,NA,NA,TRBV6-5,CASKGYYEQYF,TGTGCCAGCAAGGGGTATTACGAGCAGTACTTC
TRBJ2-1,TRBD2,NA,TRBV29-1,CSMGASGDNEQFF,TGCAGCATGGGGGCTAGCGGGGACAATGAGCAGTTCTTC
TRBJ1-4,TRBD1,NA,TRBV5-1,CASSSSGGWGEKLFF,TGCGCCAGCAGCAGCTCAGGGGGCTGGGGTGAAAAACTGTTTTTT
TRBJ2-1,TRBD1,NA,TRBV10-2,CASSRGPVNEQFF,TGCGCCAGCAGCAGGGGGCCGGTTAATGAGCAGTTCTTC
TRBJ1-5,NA,NA,TRBV4-1,CASSQGRVDQPQHF,TGCGCCAGCAGCCAGGGGAGGGTCGACCAGCCCCAGCATTTT
TRBJ1-2,NA,NA,TRBV6-5,CASRALWGYTF,TGTGCCAGCAGGGCCCTTTGGGGCTACACCTTC
TRBJ1-1,NA,NA,TRBV20-1,CSAIFVTEAFF,TGCAGTGCTATTTTCGTCACTGAAGCTTTCTTT
TRBJ2-1,TRBD2,NA,TRBV19,CASSMVPSGTNFNEQFF,TGTGCCAGTAGTATGGTGCCTAGCGGGACCAATTTCAATGAGCAGTTCTTC
TRBJ1-1,NA,NA,TRBV5-6,CASSLGSVRMNTEAFF,TGTGCCAGCAGCTTGGGGTCGGTACGGATGAACACTGAAGCTTTCTTT
TRBJ2-1,TRBD2,NA,TRBV7-3,CASSQFAGTSYNEQFF,TGTGCCAGCAGTCAATTCGCCGGGACTAGTTACAATGAGCAGTTCTTC